Presented here are 28 T cell receptor beta chains from one specimen sequenced in a study of metastatic and nonmetastatic thyroid tumors. TCRdb re-analyzed the PCR reads using MiXCR. The table lists more than 10,000 clones, under 30% of them singletons. No treatment of any kind had been given to any patient before thyroid surgery. The sequenced material came from blood. The source of these receptors is a male donor with papillary thyroid cancer or a benign thyroid nodule (not recorded which). Some clones in this sample may be carry-over from other donors' samples.

With regard to this clone: This clone may be a read error of a much larger clone one base away. The chain carries TRBV3-1 and TRBJ2-3; 10 nucleotides match TRBD2. Looked up from germline, CDR1 is LGHDT and CDR2 is YNNKEL (reference sequence). The CDR3 is 17 amino acids. V gave up 10 bases and J gave up 4 bases; unmatched junction bases: 17. The CDR3 nucleotides read TGTGCCAACAGTCAAGATCGGCTAGCGGGAGTTCCAGATACGCAGTATTTT. Its protein product is CANSQDRLAGVPDTQYF.

This clone is deemed medium-sized. The chain's CDR3 is CASSTGSSYEQYF. For the CDR3, the DNA is TGTGCCAGCAGCACCGGGTCCTCCTACGAGCAGTACTTC. The V call is TRBV11-2, the J call TRBJ2-7; D is ambiguous. The CDR3 loop spans 13 amino acids. V was clipped by 5 bases and J by 0 bases, with 8 bases between them. Germline V lookup: CDR1 SGHAT, CDR2 FQNNGV.

The chain is built from TRBV15 and TRBJ2-7, with D tentatively TRBD1 or TRBD2 (6 bases each). Germline lookup yields CDR1 LNHNV and CDR2 YYDKDF (reference sequence). V dropped 0 bases and J dropped 4 bases, with 13 bases sitting between them. This CDR3 has 15 residues. The CDR3 sequence is CATSRDPGAVYEQYF. The DNA of the CDR3 is TGTGCCACCAGCAGAGATCCGGGGGCCGTTTACGAGCAGTACTTC.

This clone has more than one count but fewer than ten. This chain joins TRBV7-2 and TRBJ2-7, with D uncertain. The ends were cut back, 2 bases at V and 3 bases at J, with 14 bases in the middle. This CDR3 comprises 15 residues. Germline CDR1 SGHTA, CDR2 FQGNSA. In DNA form, the CDR3 reads TGTGCCAGCAGCTTATTTGGCTCAGGCAGCTACGAGCAGTACTTC. Amino acid sequence: CASSLFGSGSYEQYF.

This sequence joins TRBV11-3 and TRBJ2-7, with TRBD2 identical over 9 bases. The CDR3 contains 14 residues. V shed 4 bases, J shed 3 bases, and the junction held 4 bases outside the gene matches. The germline V gene has CDR1 SGHNT and CDR2 YENEEA. The CDR3 protein is CASSSWTSDYEQYF. The CDR3, as DNA: TGTGCCAGCAGCTCGTGGACTAGCGACTACGAGCAGTACTTC.

This clone was observed at least ten times. This chain connects TRBV2 to TRBJ1-5, with unresolved D. CDR3 length: 14 residues. CDR1 is SNHLY and CDR2 is FYNNEI in the germline V gene. The V and J ends lost 3 bases and 1 base respectively, with 7 bases between them. CDR3 bases: TGTGCCAGCAGTGAGGCGCCAAGCAATCAGCCCCAGCATTTT. Translation gives CASSEAPSNQPQHF.

This clone was seen ten or more times. A read error may explain this, as a much larger clone is one base away. The chain joins TRBV24-1 to TRBJ2-5; D is ambiguous. Germline CDR1 is KGHDR and CDR2 is SFDVKD. This CDR3 is 13 amino acids long. Trimming left V 6 bases short and J 7 bases short, with 14 bases between. CDR3 residues: CATSKNSARTQYF. The CDR3 nucleotides read TGTGCCACCAGTAAAAACAGCGCAAGGACCCAGTACTTC.

In the case of this clone: A read error may explain this, as a much larger clone is one base away. The chain links TRBV4-3 to TRBJ2-5; D gene uncertain. Germline CDR1 is LGHNA and CDR2 is YSLEER. The CDR3 length is 13 residues. V gave up 8 bases and J gave up 1 base, with 11 bases separating them. This CDR3 reads CASWSGLQETQYF. The CDR3 DNA follows: TGCGCCAGCTGGAGTGGCCTCCAAGAGACCCAGTACTTC.

A word on this clone: One end of the junction does not line up with germline, which may come from a read error. This sample includes further DNA sequences coding for the same CDR3. The genes are TRBV9 and TRBJ1-4, with a tentative D call TRBD1 (5 bases). In germline, CDR1 is SGDLS, CDR2 YYNGEE. This CDR3 region has 13 residues. The CDR3 DNA reads TGTGCCAGCAGTGGAGGGGAGATAGGAAAACTGGTTTTT. Translating it yields CASSGGEIGKLVF.

The chain links TRBV27 to TRBJ2-1, with TRBD2 matching 12 bases. Germline V gives CDR1 MNHEY, CDR2 SMNVEV (reference sequence). J lost 8 bases, V lost 6 bases, and 5 bases had no gene match. CDR3 length: 14 amino acids. Written as DNA, the CDR3 is TGTGCCAGCAGCCCGACTAGCGGGAGCTATGAGCAGTTCTTC. It codes for CASSPTSGSYEQFF.

In this sample, this clone is medium-sized (0.01 to 0.1%). The rearrangement uses TRBV6-2 or TRBV6-3 and TRBJ2-7, with D possibly being TRBD2 (5 bases). Germline CDR1 reads MNHEY; CDR2 reads SVGEGT. The V end was cut by 2 bases, the J end by 5 bases, with 16 bases between. The CDR3 is 15 residues long. This CDR3 is CASSYGYLLGNEQYF. CDR3 coding DNA: TGTGCCAGCAGTTACGGTTATCTACTAGGAAACGAGCAGTACTTC.

CDR3 sequence reads: CSARARRTYNEQFF. In DNA form, the CDR3 reads TGCAGTGCTAGAGCCCGGCGCACCTACAATGAGCAGTTCTTC. The gene calls are TRBV20-1 and TRBJ2-1; D remains ambiguous. Looked up from germline, CDR1 is DFQATT and CDR2 is SNEGSKA (reference sequence). The V gene lost 1 base and the J gene lost 2 bases, with 9 bases spanning the gap. There are 14 residues in the CDR3.

This clone occurred many times. The V and J genes are TRBV13 and TRBJ2-3; the D call may be TRBD1 or TRBD2 (5 bases each). V dropped 4 bases and J dropped 1 base, with 15 bases sitting between them. Germline values: CDR1 PRHDT, CDR2 FYEKMQ (reference sequence). This CDR3 is 16 amino acids long. The CDR3 nucleotides read TGTGCCAGCAGCTCCCGCGGACGGGGACGCACAGATACGCAGTATTTT. This translates into CASSSRGRGRTDTQYF. The full variable domain, in which reference TRBV13 and TRBJ2-3 provide the parts outside the CDR3, is AAGVIQSPRHLIKEKRETATLKCYPIPRHDTVYWYQQGPGQDPQFLISFYEKMQSDKGSIPDRFSAQQFSDYHSELNMSSLELGDSALYFCASSSRGRGRTDTQYFGPGTRLTVL.

Many counts were recorded for this clone. The rearrangement uses TRBV6-4 and TRBJ2-2; D remains ambiguous. The CDR3 extends over 13 amino acids. V was trimmed by 6 bases and J by 5 bases, leaving 10 bases between them. Germline CDR1 is MRHNA and CDR2 is SNTAGT. The CDR3 region is CASSGTETGELFF. Written as DNA, the CDR3 is TGTGCCAGCAGCGGAACGGAAACCGGGGAGCTGTTTTTT.

This clone was counted at least ten times. Possible read error: a much larger clone is one base away. The chain carries TRBV19 and TRBJ1-5, with 8 bases aligning to TRBD1. Germline values: CDR1 LNHDA, CDR2 SQIVND (reference sequence). The CDR3 has 14 amino acids. The chain's CDR3 is CASRSQGAHQPRHF. Written as DNA, the CDR3 is TGTGCCAGTAGATCTCAGGGGGCGCATCAGCCCCGGCATTTT.

The rearrangement links TRBV25-1 to TRBJ2-2; 8 bases fit TRBD1. Trimming at V came to 2 bases and at J to 5 bases, leaving 1 base not matched to a gene. The CDR3 loop spans 14 amino acids. The V gene's germline CDR1 is MGHDK and CDR2 SYGVNS. CDR3: CASSERQGTGELFF. In DNA form, the CDR3 reads TGTGCCAGCAGTGAACGACAGGGGACCGGGGAGCTGTTTTTT.

This clone was detected ten times or more. J is TRBJ1-3 and V is TRBV6-6, with D perhaps matching TRBD1 (6 bases). Germline V gene data show CDR1 as MNHNY and CDR2 as SVGAGI (reference sequence). V lost 2 bases, J lost 2 bases, and 13 bases lay in between. The CDR3 is made up of 16 amino acids. The CDR3 is CASSYGGNRAGNTIYF. The CDR3, as DNA: TGTGCCAGCAGTTACGGGGGGAACAGGGCTGGAAACACCATATATTTT.

V and J are TRBV6-1 and TRBJ1-6; possible D gene TRBD1, 5 bases. The CDR3 spans 12 residues. Germline values: CDR1 MNHNS, CDR2 SASEGT. V dropped 8 bases and J dropped 5 bases, with 7 bases sitting between them. CDR3 sequence: CASWGDNSPLHF. DNA for the CDR3: TGTGCCAGCTGGGGGGATAATTCACCCCTCCACTTT.

This chain joins TRBV27 and TRBJ2-7; D might be TRBD1 (5 bases). This CDR3 contains 15 residues. The germline V gene has CDR1 MNHEY and CDR2 SMNVEV (reference sequence). The germline V and J ends were trimmed by 4 bases and 0 bases, with 13 bases remaining between them. CDR3 coding DNA: TGTGCCAGCAGTTACAGGTTCGGATCCTCCTACGAGCAGTACTTC. It is translated as CASSYRFGSSYEQYF.

The chain uses TRBV11-1 and TRBJ2-1; 13 positions agree with TRBD2. CDR1 and CDR2 from the germline V gene are SGHAT and FQDESV (reference sequence). The CDR3 sequence is 17 residues long. V was clipped by 7 bases and J by 10 bases; unmatched bases: 16. The CDR3 here is CASTDPGTSGRAAEQFF. The CDR3 nucleotides read TGTGCCAGCACCGACCCCGGAACTAGCGGGAGGGCCGCCGAGCAGTTCTTC.

This clone is medium-sized within its sample. This chain links TRBV6-1 with TRBJ1-2, with a tentative D call TRBD1 (5 bases). V was cut by 4 bases and J by 7 bases, with 19 bases left in between. The CDR3 consists of 15 residues. CDR1 is MNHNS, CDR2 SASEGT, per germline. Here the CDR3 reads CASSGDGRQGFGYTF. The CDR3 region has the DNA TGTGCCAGCAGTGGAGACGGGCGGCAGGGCTTTGGCTACACCTTC.

This clone was seen a few times. The CDR3, as DNA: TGTGCCAGCAGCTTGACTTCAGGGATTCAGCCCCAGCATTTT. It encodes CASSLTSGIQPQHF. V and J are TRBV6-1 and TRBJ1-5; maybe TRBD1 (5 bases). Germline V gene lookup returns CDR1 MNHNS and CDR2 SASEGT. CDR3 length equals 14 residues. V dropped 6 bases and J dropped 6 bases, with 15 bases sitting between them.

About this clone: At one end the junction does not follow the germline gene, possibly because of a read error. The V and J genes are TRBV6-1 and TRBJ2-7, with unresolved D. Germline CDR1 MNHNS, CDR2 SASEGT. The CDR3 length is 15 residues. Here the CDR3 DNA reads TGTGCCAGCTGTGAAAGGTCTGAGCACTCCTACGAGCAGTACTTC. Protein product: CASCERSEHSYEQYF.

The rearrangement links TRBV28 to TRBJ2-3; 9 bases align to TRBD2. The length of the CDR3 is 15 residues. The V segment lost 4 bases and the J segment 2 bases; nucleotides outside the gene matches: 4. Germline CDR1 and CDR2: MDHEN and SYDVKM. Written as DNA, the CDR3 is TGTGCCAGCAGTTCCTTAGCGGGGGACACAGATACGCAGTATTTT. Encoded protein: CASSSLAGDTDTQYF.

The J gene is TRBJ1-2, the V gene TRBV5-5, with 10 bases aligning to TRBD1. The germline gives CDR1 SGHKS, CDR2 YYEKEE (reference sequence). J lost 6 bases, V lost 0 bases, and 8 bases had no gene match. CDR3 size: 16 residues. CDR3 residues: CASSLGEGQGTHGYTF. The CDR3 DNA follows: TGTGCCAGCAGCTTGGGGGAGGGACAGGGGACCCATGGCTACACCTTC.

This clone was picked up a small number of times. Mismatch with germline at one junction end may stem from a read error. This chain uses TRBV12-3 or TRBV12-4 with TRBJ1-2; D might be TRBD1 (5 bases). CDR3 size: 13 residues. The CDR3 reads CASSLGTINSFSF. The CDR3 nucleotides read TGTGCCAGCAGTTTAGGGACAATCAACAGCTTTTCCTTC.

This rearrangement joins TRBV28 to TRBJ1-5; 7 nucleotides match TRBD1. Trimming removed 4 bases from V and 4 bases from J; junction bases left unmatched: 4. Germline-derived CDR1 and CDR2 are MDHEN and SYDVKM. CDR3 length: 14 amino acids. CDR3 nucleotide sequence: TGTGCCAGCAGTTCCCCAGGGGGGAATCAGCCCCAGCATTTT. This translates into CASSSPGGNQPQHF.

This clone has more than one count but fewer than ten. The chain employs TRBV9 and TRBJ2-2; D not resolved. The germline gives CDR1 SGDLS, CDR2 YYNGEE. The CDR3 consists of 12 residues. The V end was cut by 0 bases, the J end by 8 bases, with 5 bases between. CDR3 DNA sequence: TGTGCCAGCAGCGTAGATATGGGGGAGCTGTTTTTT. As protein: CASSVDMGELFF.